One and the same sample provided the 9 T cell receptor beta chains below, sequenced in a study of shared clonotypes between healthy human individuals. The repertoire was sequenced with immunoSEQ multiplex PCR; TCRdb's copy has only in-frame clones and lacks some. The data hold just over 2,000,000 clones, with around 95% observed a single time. The sample comprised naive CD4+ T cells sorted from blood. The subset here: CD45RA+ positively selected. Receptors were obtained from a man younger than 30 in good health.

Concerning this clone: It may be a read error: a sequence one base away is much more abundant. This sample also contains other DNA sequences that code for the same CDR3. This chain joins TRBV27 and TRBJ1-5, with D possibly matching TRBD1 (5 bases). Trimming pared 6 bases from V and 7 bases from J, leaving 19 bases between. Germline CDR1 MNHEY, CDR2 SMNVEV (reference sequence). This CDR3 contains 15 residues. The CDR3 DNA follows: TGTGCCAGCAGCCCTACGTCAAGGGGCGACCAGCCCCAGCATTTT. It translates to CASSPTSRGDQPQHF.

A note on this clone: Other DNA variants within this sample encode the same CDR3. The V and J genes are TRBV30 and TRBJ2-3; D possibly uses TRBD1 or TRBD2 (5 bases each). Per the germline V gene, CDR1 is GTSNPN and CDR2 is SVGIG (reference sequence). Deletions cut 0 bases from V and 2 bases from J, with 9 bases between. The CDR3 contains 14 residues. The CDR3 region has the DNA TGTGCCTGGAGTGTTGGGGGAACCACAGATACGCAGTATTTT. It encodes CAWSVGGTTDTQYF. The full variable domain, completed using reference TRBV30 and TRBJ2-3, is SQTIHQWPATLVQPVGSPLSLECTVEGTSNPNLYWYRQAAGRGLQLLFYSVGIGQISSEVPQNLSASRPQDRQFILSSKKLLLSDSGFYLCAWSVGGTTDTQYFGPGTRLTVL.

The chain is built from TRBV10-3 and TRBJ2-2, with 10 bases lining up with TRBD1. The V segment lost 11 bases and the J segment 4 bases; nucleotides outside the gene matches: 10. Germline-derived CDR1 and CDR2 are ENHRY and SYGVKD. The CDR3 covers 15 residues. The CDR3 sequence: CALGPGQGFTGELFF. CDR3 bases: TGTGCCCTGGGACCGGGACAGGGGTTCACCGGGGAGCTGTTTTTT.

This sequence joins TRBV4-1 and TRBJ2-3, with 9 bases that match TRBD2. This CDR3 has 16 residues. The ends lost 0 bases at V and 1 base at J; junction bases unmatched: 2. Germline CDR1 is MGHRA and CDR2 is YSYEKL. The CDR3 DNA reads TGCGCCAGCAGCCAAGAACGGACTAGCGGCACAGATACGCAGTATTTT. Translating gives CASSQERTSGTDTQYF.

Written as DNA, the CDR3 is TGTGCCTGGAGGCCTCGTGGAGGGGCATCGAGACCCCAGTACTTC. It translates to CAWRPRGGASRPQYF. The chain is built from TRBV30 and TRBJ2-5, with D tentatively TRBD2 (6 bases). The V and J ends lost 3 bases and 9 bases respectively, with 23 bases between them. Germline CDR1 reads GTSNPN; CDR2 reads SVGIG (reference sequence). This CDR3 region has 15 residues. Full variable domain (missing parts from reference TRBV30 and TRBJ2-5): SQTIHQWPATLVQPVGSPLSLECTVEGTSNPNLYWYRQAAGRGLQLLFYSVGIGQISSEVPQNLSASRPQDRQFILSSKKLLLSDSGFYLCAWRPRGGASRPQYFGPGTRLLVL.

The V gene is TRBV29-1, the J gene TRBJ2-6, with D uncertain. The V end lost 6 bases, the J end lost 0 bases, and 6 bases lay between the germline ends. Germline V lookup: CDR1 SQVTM, CDR2 ANQGSEA. The CDR3 runs to 13 residues. In nucleotides, the CDR3 is TGCAGCGTAACTATCTCTGGGGCCAACGTCCTGACTTTC. It yields the protein CSVTISGANVLTF.

This chain connects TRBV28 to TRBJ2-1; TRBD2 matches at 11 bases. J gave up 2 bases and V 7 bases, and 1 base lay outside the gene matches. CDR3 length: 14 residues. Germline V gene sequence: CDR1 MDHEN, CDR2 SYDVKM. CDR3 sequence reads: CASISGGAYNEQFF. CDR3 coding DNA: TGTGCCAGCATTAGCGGGGGGGCCTACAATGAGCAGTTCTTC.

This rearrangement joins TRBV5-1 to TRBJ2-7; D unclear. Germline V gene lookup returns CDR1 SGHRS and CDR2 YFSETQ. Trimming took 0 bases from V and 6 from J, leaving 10 bases between them. The CDR3 has 13 amino acids. The CDR3 sequence is CASSLEPLREQYF. As DNA, the CDR3 is TGCGCCAGCAGCTTGGAGCCTTTACGCGAGCAGTACTTC.

The chain joins TRBV11-2 to TRBJ2-5; D tentatively reads TRBD1 or TRBD2 (5 bases each). The germline V and J ends were trimmed by 1 base and 0 bases, with 12 bases remaining between them. CDR1 is SGHAT, CDR2 FQNNGV, per germline. The CDR3 contains 16 residues. The CDR3 DNA reads TGTGCCAGCAGCTTAGTCGGGACCCTCGACCAAGAGACCCAGTACTTC. It encodes CASSLVGTLDQETQYF. The variable domain in full, with the rest retrieved from reference TRBV11-2 and TRBJ2-5, is EAGVAQSPRYKIIEKRQSVAFWCNPISGHATLYWYQQILGQGPKLLIQFQNNGVVDDSQLPKDRFSAERLKGVDSTLKIQPAKLEDSAVYLCASSLVGTLDQETQYFGPGTRLLVL.